Sequencing of this T cell receptor beta chain was carried out in a study of vaccination effects on CD4 cells after COVID-19. Turning to the study itself: Two doses of BNT162b2 or mRNA-1273 vaccine were administered to participants. For each well, roughly 2 million PBMC were cultured with 8.5 to 10 IU/ml IL-2 and approximately 10 ug/ml peptides. Whole-study results and caveats: Convalescent patients were few in the study, and early post-infection timepoints were absent.

After roughly ten days in culture, the CD4+ T cells were isolated. On day 3 and again on day 7, half the medium was replaced with IL-2 medium. In germline, CDR1 is MGHRA, CDR2 YSYEKL. The CDR3 covers 16 residues. Trimming took 7 bases from V and 2 from J, leaving 17 bases between them. This clone was seen only a few times. Its antigen is still unknown. TCRdb keeps only in-frame clones here, not all; method: immunoSEQ multiplex PCR. This table has some 27,000 clones, less than 75% appearing once. Sample: CD4+ T cells from PBMCs cultured without peptide, taken before COVID-19 vaccination. The genes are TRBV4-1 and TRBJ2-2, with D possibly matching TRBD1 (7 bases). The receptor was derived from a human donor who received a COVID-19 vaccine. The CDR3 DNA sequence: TGCGCCAGCAAGGCGGGACAGCGCCTAAACACCGGGGAGCTGTTTTTT. Its translation: CASKAGQRLNTGELFF.